The clone carrying this T cell receptor beta chain showed up just a few times. Its specificity is not known. This record belongs to a study of cytomegalovirus exposure and HLA in healthy donors. Study background: A prior analysis found about 110 million unique TCR beta sequences from some 190 million T cells. Notes on the study in general: Several of the most significant clusters were apparently associated with common viral pathogens in a later analysis. The productive fraction for most TCR beta V segments was about 87% or about 30% in an earlier analysis. Cytomegalovirus status, reportedly, was diagnosed with high specificity and sensitivity by the classifier.

PCR primers comprised 60 Vbeta and 13 Jbeta primers. Sequenced by immunoSEQ multiplex PCR; TCRdb stores in-frame clones only, minus some. The sample lists some 100,000 clones; approximately 81% were seen once. This CDR3 has 13 residues. Germline assignment: CDR1 SGHDT and CDR2 YYEEEE. V was pared by 2 bases and J by 8 bases, with 11 bases between. The V call is TRBV5-6, the J call TRBJ1-3; no reliable D call. The sequenced material came from PBMCs. The receptor's source is a male donor in good health and CMV-seropositive. The DNA for the CDR3 is TGTGCCAGCAGCTTACCAGGCTCAGACACCATATATTTT. Translation gives CASSLPGSDTIYF.